The 25 T cell receptor beta chains presented below share a single source sample, sequenced in a study of control samples from healthy donors and cancer patients. Clones were read by immunoSEQ multiplex PCR, and TCRdb kept only the in-frame ones, dropping some. The data show under 450,000 clones, 90% seen once. Sequenced material: PBMCs. Receptors were obtained from a man between 35 and 55 years old with head and neck cancer.

The genes are TRBV27 and TRBJ1-2, with D possibly TRBD1 on 6 matching bases. The ends were cut back, 6 bases at V and 2 bases at J, with 16 bases in the middle. Germline V CDR1 and CDR2: MNHEY, SMNVEV (reference sequence). This CDR3 is built from 15 residues. CDR3 in DNA: TGTGCCAGCAGCGGTACCGGGACAACCAACTATGGCTACACCTTC. Amino acid sequence: CASSGTGTTNYGYTF.

J is TRBJ2-1 and V is TRBV12-5, with D perhaps matching TRBD1 (5 bases). Trimming removed 1 base from V and 10 bases from J, with 14 bases in between. CDR1 is LGHNT, CDR2 FRNRAP, per germline. This CDR3 is 14 amino acids long. CDR3 region: CASGLGGQPGEQFF. CDR3 nucleotide sequence: TGTGCTAGTGGTTTGGGCGGACAACCCGGGGAGCAGTTCTTC. The entire variable domain, with the rest obtained from reference TRBV12-5 and TRBJ2-1, is as follows: DARVTQTPRHKVTEMGQEVTMRCQPILGHNTVFWYRQTMMQGLELLAYFRNRAPLDDSGMPKDRFSAEMPDATLATLKIQPSEPRDSAVYFCASGLGGQPGEQFFGPGTRLTVL.

Written as DNA, the CDR3 is TGTGCCAGCAGCTTTTCTGTAGGGCTTGAAGCTTTCTTT. It is translated as CASSFSVGLEAFF. The chain joins TRBV7-9 to TRBJ1-1; unclear D gene. The CDR3 runs 13 residues. The germline gives CDR1 SEHNR, CDR2 FQNEAQ (reference sequence). V was trimmed by 3 bases and J by 7 bases, leaving 12 bases between them.

The chain carries TRBV19 and TRBJ1-5; a weak D match, TRBD1 (5 bases). The CDR3 runs 15 residues. In germline, CDR1 is LNHDA, CDR2 SQIVND (reference sequence). V was clipped by 5 bases and J by 2 bases, with 13 bases between them. This CDR3 reads CASSWFRDGNQPQHF. The CDR3 nucleotides read TGTGCCAGTAGTTGGTTCAGGGATGGCAATCAGCCCCAGCATTTT.

The chain links TRBV6-5 to TRBJ1-2; TRBD1 agrees at 7 bases. The CDR3 has 14 residues. Trimming took 7 bases from V and 1 from J; bases not matched to a gene: 6. Germline loops: CDR1 MNHEY, CDR2 SVGAGI. The CDR3 spells CASTGDSFNYGYTF. Written as DNA, the CDR3 is TGTGCCAGCACCGGGGACAGCTTTAACTATGGCTACACCTTC.

The CDR3 region is CASIIGQGNYMNTEAFF. CDR3 DNA: TGTGCCAGCATCATCGGACAGGGAAATTATATGAACACTGAAGCTTTCTTT. This sequence joins TRBV7-3 and TRBJ1-1, with 8 bases lining up with TRBD1. The V and J ends lost 7 bases and 0 bases, in that order; junction bases with no gene match: 13. Germline CDR1 reads SGHTA; CDR2 reads FQGTGA. This CDR3 is built from 17 residues. The full variable domain, rest sourced from reference TRBV7-3 and TRBJ1-1, is GAGVSQTPSNKVTEKGKYVELRCDPISGHTALYWYRQSLGQGPEFLIYFQGTGAADDSGLPNDRFFAVRPEGSVSTLKIQRTERGDSAVYLCASIIGQGNYMNTEAFFGQGTRLTVV.

This rearrangement joins TRBV4-1 to TRBJ2-5, with TRBD2 as a possible D gene (6 bases). This CDR3 is 13 amino acids long. Germline V gives CDR1 MGHRA, CDR2 YSYEKL. With 3 bases removed from V and 5 bases from J, the gap between germline ends came to 10 bases. The CDR3 DNA sequence: TGCGCCAGCAGCCAGGGGAGGCAGGAGACCCAGTACTTC. It specifies CASSQGRQETQYF.

This chain connects TRBV18 to TRBJ1-5, with D hard to call. V lost 0 bases, J lost 4 bases, and 7 bases lay in between. The CDR3 runs to 14 residues. The germline V gene encodes CDR1 KGHSH and CDR2 LQKENI. This chain's CDR3 is CASSPPGRNQPQHF. In nucleotides, the CDR3 is TGTGCCAGCTCACCACCAGGTAGGAATCAGCCCCAGCATTTT.

The chain carries TRBV11-2 and TRBJ1-6; 7 bases are shared with TRBD1. CDR1 is SGHAT and CDR2 is FQNNGV in the germline V gene. V shed 5 bases and J 6 bases; nucleotides not matched to a gene: 7. The length of the CDR3 is 15 residues. The CDR3 nucleotides are TGTGCCAGCAGCCCTACAGGGGCGTCTAATTCACCCCTCCACTTT. This translates into CASSPTGASNSPLHF.

The rearrangement joins TRBV27 to TRBJ2-2; no definite D call. Germline values: CDR1 MNHEY, CDR2 SMNVEV (reference sequence). Trimming took off 6 bases at V and 6 bases at J, with 17 bases between the two ends. The CDR3 is 15 amino acids. The CDR3 region is CASRIALVNSGELFF. Here the CDR3 DNA reads TGTGCCAGCAGGATCGCCTTGGTTAACTCCGGGGAGCTGTTTTTT.

The genes are TRBV5-4 and TRBJ2-3, with TRBD2 matching 7 bases. The CDR3 is 15 amino acids. Germline CDR1 and CDR2: SGHNT and YYREEE (reference sequence). Unmatched junction bases numbered 3, after V lost 1 base and J lost 1 base. The CDR3 DNA sequence: TGTGCCAGCAGCTTGTTGCTAGCGGGCACAGATACGCAGTATTTT. It is translated as CASSLLLAGTDTQYF.

This chain joins TRBV19 and TRBJ2-7, with 8 bases identical to TRBD2. Germline V gene data show CDR1 as LNHDA and CDR2 as SQIVND (reference sequence). V was clipped by 4 bases and J by 3 bases; unmatched bases: 5. The CDR3 totals 14 residues. As DNA, the CDR3 is TGTGCCAGTAGTACACCTCGGGGGGGCTACGAGCAGTACTTC. Amino acid sequence: CASSTPRGGYEQYF.

This rearrangement joins TRBV5-1 to TRBJ2-7, with TRBD2 matching 12 bases. From germline, CDR1 is SGHRS and CDR2 YFSETQ. Losses at the gene ends were 7 bases for V and 1 base for J; bases not matched to a gene: 18. CDR3 length equals 19 residues. The DNA for the CDR3 is TGCGCCAGCGCCTTGGGACACCTACTAGCGGGAGGTGGATCCTACGAGCAGTACTTC. The encoded protein is CASALGHLLAGGGSYEQYF.

This clone was counted a single time. This rearrangement joins TRBV11-2 to TRBJ2-7; possible D gene TRBD2, 6 bases. The ends were cut back, 0 bases at V and 3 bases at J, with 12 bases in the middle. Germline CDR1 reads SGHAT; CDR2 reads FQNNGV. The CDR3 sequence is 15 residues long. The chain's CDR3 is CASSLEGGTGYEQYF. The CDR3 DNA reads TGTGCCAGCAGCTTAGAGGGGGGAACGGGCTACGAGCAGTACTTC.

The rearrangement links TRBV6-5 to TRBJ2-3; 14 bases are shared with TRBD2. The germline CDR1 and CDR2 sequences are MNHEY and SVGAGI. CDR3 length equals 15 residues. With V trimmed by 5 bases and J by 4 bases, 2 bases remained unmatched. CDR3 protein: CASSRTSGRSDTQYF. CDR3 DNA: TGTGCCAGCAGTCGGACTAGCGGGAGGTCAGATACGCAGTATTTT.

The chain carries TRBV20-1 and TRBJ1-6, with no clear D. Trimming cost V 0 bases and J 19 bases, with 13 bases left between them. From germline, CDR1 is DFQATT and CDR2 SNEGSKA (reference sequence). The CDR3 is 11 residues long. DNA for the CDR3: TGCAGTGCTAGAGATGAGGAACAGATTCACTTT. Its translation: CSARDEEQIHF.

V usage is TRBV7-9 and J usage is TRBJ1-2; D remains unclear. The CDR3 is made up of 12 amino acids. V was shortened by 7 bases and J by 7 bases, with 13 bases between the two germline ends. CDR1 is SEHNR and CDR2 is FQNEAQ in the germline V gene (reference sequence). The CDR3, as DNA: TGTGCCAGCACCACATCCTCCTCTGGCTACACCTTC. Protein: CASTTSSSGYTF.

A note on this clone: Other DNA sequences in this specimen translate into the identical CDR3. The CDR3 spells CASGPGQGLNTEAFF. In DNA form, the CDR3 reads TGTGCTAGTGGTCCGGGACAGGGGCTGAACACTGAAGCTTTCTTT. The V call is TRBV12-5, the J call TRBJ1-1; 10 bases align to TRBD1. CDR1 is LGHNT, CDR2 FRNRAP, per germline. The CDR3 extends over 15 amino acids. V lost 5 bases and J lost 0; bases outside the gene matches: 3. Filled out from reference TRBV12-5 and TRBJ1-1, the complete variable domain reads DARVTQTPRHKVTEMGQEVTMRCQPILGHNTVFWYRQTMMQGLELLAYFRNRAPLDDSGMPKDRFSAEMPDATLATLKIQPSEPRDSAVYFCASGPGQGLNTEAFFGQGTRLTVV.

V gene TRBV7-8 combines with J gene TRBJ2-7, with 8 bases fitting TRBD2. The CDR3 is made up of 15 amino acids. Germline V lookup: CDR1 SGHVS, CDR2 FQNEAQ. V dropped 1 base and J dropped 5; count of bases not matched to a gene: 7. This CDR3 is CASSLVERGPHEQYF. The CDR3, as DNA: TGTGCCAGCAGCTTAGTCGAGCGGGGGCCCCACGAGCAGTACTTC.

CDR3 in DNA: TGTGCCAGCACCTTCCGGGACGGCGCCGAGCAGTACTTC. Encoded protein: CASTFRDGAEQYF. The chain uses TRBV3-1 (or the pseudogene TRBV3-2) and TRBJ2-7; D assignment may be TRBD1 or TRBD2 (5 bases each). The germline V gene has CDR1 LGHDT and CDR2 YNNKEL (reference sequence). The CDR3 has 13 residues. Trimming left V 7 bases short and J 6 bases short, with 16 bases between.

As to this clone: This same CDR3 is encoded by further DNA sequences in the sample. This sequence joins TRBV3-1 (or the pseudogene TRBV3-2) and TRBJ1-5; tentative D call: TRBD1 (6 bases). The V end was cut by 0 bases, the J end by 6 bases, with 6 bases between. CDR1 is LGHDT, CDR2 YNNKEL, per germline (reference sequence). The CDR3 is 13 amino acids. In nucleotides, the CDR3 is TGTGCCAGCAGCCAAGACAGGGGTCAGCCCCAGCATTTT. It yields the protein CASSQDRGQPQHF.

The gene calls are TRBV4-2 and TRBJ1-1; D is possibly TRBD1 (6 bases). The CDR3 extends over 13 amino acids. V gave up 7 bases and J gave up 1 base, with 10 bases separating them. CDR1 and CDR2 (germline): LGHNA, YNFKEQ. CDR3 in amino acids: CASNLDRNTEAFF. CDR3 bases: TGTGCCAGCAACTTGGACAGGAACACTGAAGCTTTCTTT.

The gene calls are TRBV2 and TRBJ2-1; no firm D call. Trimming took off 5 bases at V and 4 bases at J, with 9 bases between the two ends. The CDR3 is made up of 13 amino acids. Looked up from germline, CDR1 is SNHLY and CDR2 is FYNNEI. CDR3 coding DNA: TGTGCCAGCAGTCTCGGGCTTTACAATGAGCAGTTCTTC. This sequence encodes CASSLGLYNEQFF.

The V gene is TRBV28, the J gene TRBJ1-5; D uncertain. Looked up from germline, CDR1 is MDHEN and CDR2 is SYDVKM. Trimming left V 2 bases short and J 7 bases short, with 15 bases between. CDR3 length: 15 amino acids. The CDR3 here is CASSLLRITGQPQHF. CDR3 bases: TGTGCCAGCAGTTTACTTCGGATCACCGGCCAGCCCCAGCATTTT.

This chain links TRBV28 with TRBJ1-2; no definite D call. This CDR3 is built from 11 residues. V lost 5 bases and J lost 8, with 9 bases in between. Germline V gives CDR1 MDHEN, CDR2 SYDVKM. The CDR3 nucleotides are TGTGCCAGCAGTACCCGGCGGGGCTACACCTTC. Its protein product is CASSTRRGYTF.